This TCR beta chain appears in the sequencing data of a study of control samples from healthy donors and cancer patients. There are 14 residues in the CDR3. V lost 2 bases and J lost 4, with 11 bases in between. From germline, CDR1 is MDHEN and CDR2 SYDVKM. Only in-frame clones appear in the TCRdb table, and some are missing; sequencing was by immunoSEQ multiplex PCR. The sample includes about 150,000 clones, over 90% of them seen just once. Only one count was recorded for this clone. Sequencing was performed on blood. The receptor comes from a man aged 50 to 59 in good health. The rearrangement links TRBV28 to TRBJ1-2; TRBD1 is a possible D gene (6 bases). The CDR3 DNA is TGTGCCAGCAGTTTAGCTCCAGGGGCCTATGGCTACACCTTC. It codes for CASSLAPGAYGYTF.